This T cell receptor beta chain was observed in a study of CD8 T cell repertoires and HIV-1 epitope variants. About the research overall: Separate from the cultures, 1M uncultured T cells served as baseline.

Survey-depth immunoSEQ sequencing covered TCR beta CDR3 regions. TCRdb's copy holds only in-frame clones and misses some; the assay was immunoSEQ multiplex PCR. This sample yields over 90,000 clones, of which roughly four fifths are seen a single time; about 26% belongs to the top ten. General study results and limits: The assay identified only TCR beta chains of antigen-proliferating T cells. Most of the nine antigen-specific clonotypes appeared cross-reactive to autologous or escape variants.

Details on this clone: As yet, its antigen is unknown.

The sample was uncultured baseline CD8+ T cells from peripheral blood mononuclear cells (PBMCs). The TCR was taken from a male donor with HIV.

DNA of the CDR3: TGCGCCAGCAGCACGGGGGGCTACGAGCAGTACTTC. Translation: CASSTGGYEQYF. The gene calls are TRBV5-1 and TRBJ2-7, with 7 positions matching TRBD2. Germline CDR1 SGHRS, CDR2 YFSETQ. The CDR3 has 12 amino acids. J lost 3 bases, V lost 4 bases, and 1 base had no gene match.